This T cell receptor (beta chain) was identified during a study of blood T cell repertoires in COVID-19. Overall study: In each case, the material was cDNA or gDNA derived from T cells, B-cell-depleted T cells, or PBMCs.

CDR1 and CDR2 from the germline V gene are ENHRY and SYGVKD. The CDR3 extends over 19 amino acids. Trimming stripped 0 bases from V and 8 bases from J, with 26 bases between. Original handling: Amplification of reference gene primers provided the estimated nucleated cell counts. Data came from immunoSEQ multiplex PCR; TCRdb stores just in-frame clones and leaves some out. The D gene and trimming were derived from the DNA, and the V and J assignments and clone size from that table. There are about 50,000 clones in the sample; 65% to 85% occur only once, and about 5% lies in the top ten. The origin of this receptor is a human donor in a cohort sampled during active COVID-19. The chain combines TRBV10-3 with TRBJ2-1; D remains unclear. Sequenced sample: peripheral blood. The CDR3 region is CAISESSVWSTPPGHEQFF. DNA for the CDR3: TGTGCCATCAGTGAGTCGAGTGTTTGGTCTACCCCACCTGGGCATGAGCAGTTCTTC.